The 28 T cell receptor beta chains reported below all come from one sample, sequenced in a study of cytomegalovirus exposure and HLA in healthy donors. In the PCR, 60 Vbeta and 13 Jbeta primers were used. Profiled with immunoSEQ multiplex PCR; TCRdb holds only in-frame clones, not every one. In the table there are approximately 200,000 clones, about four fifths of which are singletons. Sequencing was carried out using PBMCs. Source of these receptors: a girl between 10 and 17 years old in good health and CMV-seropositive.

This chain connects TRBV27 to TRBJ2-6; perhaps TRBD2 as D (5 bases). Trimming removed 2 bases at V and 0 bases at J, with 14 bases between. Germline CDR1 MNHEY, CDR2 SMNVEV (reference sequence). This CDR3 contains 18 residues. The CDR3 sequence is CASSLIGVPFSGANVLTF. The CDR3 bases are TGTGCCAGCAGTTTAATCGGGGTGCCCTTCTCTGGGGCCAACGTCCTGACTTTC.

This clone was seen a few times. The chain employs TRBV7-6 and TRBJ1-1; D is possibly TRBD1 (5 bases). This CDR3 is built from 14 residues. V was trimmed by 5 bases and J by 5 bases, leaving 15 bases between them. Germline assignment: CDR1 SGHVS and CDR2 FNYEAQ. The CDR3 region has the DNA TGTGCCAGCAGCCGTGACGGGGGGAGAACTGAAGCTTTCTTT. Its translation is CASSRDGGRTEAFF.

V gene TRBV11-2 combines with J gene TRBJ2-7, with D tentatively TRBD1 (6 bases). The V and J ends lost 5 bases and 7 bases respectively, with 15 bases between them. The V gene's germline CDR1 is SGHAT and CDR2 FQNNGV. CDR3 length: 13 amino acids. The CDR3 spells CASSRDRLWEQYF. CDR3 nucleotide sequence: TGTGCCAGCAGCCGCGACAGGTTGTGGGAGCAGTACTTC.

The chain has TRBV5-6 and TRBJ1-5; TRBD1 aligns across 9 bases. This CDR3 contains 15 residues. Germline loops: CDR1 SGHDT, CDR2 YYEEEE. Trimming removed 3 bases from V and 1 base from J; junction bases left unmatched: 2. CDR3 in amino acids: CASSYGTGSNQPQHF. In DNA, the CDR3 is TGTGCCAGCAGCTACGGGACAGGGAGCAATCAGCCCCAGCATTTT.

The chain recombines TRBV5-1 with TRBJ1-1; D is ambiguous. Trimming took 4 bases from V and 7 from J, leaving 17 bases between them. CDR3 length: 14 residues. The germline gives CDR1 SGHRS, CDR2 YFSETQ. The DNA of the CDR3 is TGCGCCAGCAGCGTTGATTACAACCAACATGAAGCTTTCTTT. It specifies CASSVDYNQHEAFF.

Worth noting for this clone: The junction departs from germline at one end; a sequencing error may be responsible. The CDR3 bases are TGTGCCAGCAGCCCGGGGACTAGCGGGGGCCAAGGGACCCAGTACTTC. It yields the protein CASSPGTSGGQGTQYF. The chain uses TRBV11-2 and TRBJ2-5, with 14 bases identical to TRBD2. Per the germline V gene, CDR1 is SGHAT and CDR2 is FQNNGV. This CDR3 contains 16 residues.

The chain links TRBV6-1 to TRBJ1-3; a weak D match, TRBD1 (5 bases). CDR3 size: 14 residues. CDR1 and CDR2 (germline): MNHNS, SASEGT. V gave up 6 bases and J gave up 1 base, with 10 bases separating them. The CDR3 loop is CASRPGGSGNTIYF. In nucleotides, the CDR3 is TGTGCCAGCAGACCCGGGGGATCTGGAAACACCATATATTTT.

The count of this clone is one. Other DNA sequences in this specimen translate into the identical CDR3. J is TRBJ1-2 and V is TRBV4-3; D is uncertain. The CDR3 totals 14 residues. Germline V lookup: CDR1 LGHNA, CDR2 YSLEER. V was shortened by 0 bases and J by 2 bases, with 7 bases between the two germline ends. The CDR3 loop reads CASSQDPGNYGYTF. The DNA for the CDR3 is TGCGCCAGCAGCCAAGATCCGGGGAACTATGGCTACACCTTC.

V is TRBV6-6 and J is TRBJ1-3, with 8 positions matching TRBD1. Trimming at V came to 8 bases and at J to 8 bases, leaving 8 bases not matched to a gene. The CDR3 is 13 residues long. In germline, CDR1 is MNHNY, CDR2 SVGAGI (reference sequence). CDR3 amino acids: CASLRTGPDTIYF. CDR3 bases: TGTGCCAGCCTACGGACAGGGCCGGACACCATATATTTT.

The chain carries TRBV21-1 and TRBJ2-3; TRBD2 is taken as the D call from the table, unchecked against the DNA. TRBV21-1 is noted as a pseudogene. The CDR3 has 9 amino acids. CDR3 region: CASRRAQYF. In DNA, the CDR3 is TGTGCCAGCAGACGGGCGCAGTATTTT.

The chain joins TRBV6-5 to TRBJ2-2; D is possibly TRBD2 (5 bases). The V end lost 4 bases, the J end lost 4 bases, and 13 bases lay between the germline ends. The CDR3 is made up of 15 amino acids. Germline V gene sequence: CDR1 MNHEY, CDR2 SVGAGI. For the CDR3, the DNA is TGTGCCAGCAGTTTCGCCCGGAGGTCCACCGGGGAGCTGTTTTTT. Translation: CASSFARRSTGELFF.

The chain couples TRBV27 to TRBJ1-5; D call uncertain. CDR3 length equals 15 residues. Germline V gene data show CDR1 as MNHEY and CDR2 as SMNVEV (reference sequence). The V gene lost 5 bases and the J gene lost 2 bases, with 13 bases spanning the gap. CDR3 nucleotide sequence: TGTGCCAGCAGTACGGACGGGGAACGCAATCAGCCCCAGCATTTT. This encodes CASSTDGERNQPQHF.

This clone was seen more than once but under ten times. The rearrangement links TRBV5-4 to TRBJ2-7; 7 bases fit TRBD2. The CDR3 spans 15 residues. The V gene end was trimmed by 0 bases and the J gene end by 0 bases; junction bases not matched to a gene: 3. Germline loops: CDR1 SGHNT, CDR2 YYREEE (reference sequence). This CDR3 is CASSLDGGSSYEQYF. The CDR3 nucleotides read TGTGCCAGCAGCTTGGACGGGGGGAGCTCCTACGAGCAGTACTTC.

The chain is built from TRBV18 and TRBJ1-1; possibly TRBD1 for D (6 bases). Trimming removed 1 base at V and 1 base at J, with 13 bases between. The CDR3 covers 16 residues. Germline V gene data show CDR1 as KGHSH and CDR2 as LQKENI. DNA for the CDR3: TGTGCCAGCTCACCACTCAACGGACAGCCGAACACTGAAGCTTTCTTT. Translated: CASSPLNGQPNTEAFF. Combining the CDR3 with reference TRBV18 and TRBJ1-1 gives the whole variable domain NAGVMQNPRHLVRRRGQEARLRCSPMKGHSHVYWYRQLPEEGLKFMVYLQKENIIDESGMPKERFSAEFPKEGPSILRIQQVVRGDSAAYFCASSPLNGQPNTEAFFGQGTRLTVV.

This chain joins TRBV7-9 and TRBJ2-3; D perhaps matches TRBD1 (6 bases). This CDR3 has 15 residues. Trimming removed 5 bases from V and 5 bases from J, with 17 bases in between. Germline CDR1 SEHNR, CDR2 FQNEAQ (reference sequence). As DNA, the CDR3 is TGTGCCAGCAGCCCCAAGGTGGGGGCTATAGATACGCAGTATTTT. It encodes CASSPKVGAIDTQYF.

V usage is TRBV5-1 and J usage is TRBJ2-5, with D possibly being TRBD1 (6 bases). V lost 4 bases and J 3 bases, leaving 10 bases between the germline ends. The CDR3 loop spans 13 amino acids. Germline CDR1 SGHRS, CDR2 YFSETQ. This CDR3 is CASSVPGEETQYF. The CDR3 nucleotides are TGCGCCAGCAGCGTCCCAGGGGAAGAGACCCAGTACTTC.

The gene calls are TRBV25-1 and TRBJ1-2, with 8 nucleotides matching TRBD1. Germline CDR1 reads MGHDK; CDR2 reads SYGVNS. CDR3 size: 13 residues. Trimming at V came to 10 bases and at J to 5 bases, leaving 9 bases not matched to a gene. The CDR3 DNA sequence: TGTGCCACCTCAGGGGGCTTTGGATATGGCTACACCTTC. Translated: CATSGGFGYGYTF.

In DNA, the CDR3 is TGTGCCAGCAGCCGTGGACGGAAGGGGGACGAGCAGTACTTC. Protein sequence: CASSRGRKGDEQYF. The chain recombines TRBV11-2 with TRBJ2-7; TRBD1 is a possible D gene (6 bases). CDR1 and CDR2 from the germline V gene are SGHAT and FQNNGV. With 5 bases removed from V and 5 bases from J, the gap between germline ends came to 16 bases. This CDR3 has 14 residues.

The J gene is TRBJ2-1, the V gene TRBV18; 8 bases fit TRBD2. V gave up 3 bases and J gave up 4 bases; unmatched junction bases: 2. CDR3 length: 14 residues. The germline CDR1 and CDR2 sequences are KGHSH and LQKENI. DNA for the CDR3: TGTGCCAGCTCACCTTCGGGGGGGTACAATGAGCAGTTCTTC. It yields the protein CASSPSGGYNEQFF.

The chain recombines TRBV5-6 with TRBJ1-2; 12 nucleotides match TRBD1. The ends lost 2 bases at V and 1 base at J; junction bases unmatched: 6. Germline values: CDR1 SGHDT, CDR2 YYEEEE. The CDR3 length is 17 residues. The CDR3 region is CASSFRDRGLLNYGYTF. The DNA for the CDR3 is TGTGCCAGCAGCTTCCGGGACAGGGGGCTCCTTAACTATGGCTACACCTTC.

The V and J genes are TRBV30 and TRBJ2-5; D unclear. The CDR3 totals 11 residues. The germline gives CDR1 GTSNPN, CDR2 SVGIG (reference sequence). The V gene lost 3 bases and the J gene lost 10 bases, with 12 bases spanning the gap. The CDR3 bases are TGTGCCTGGAGCCGAACAGACCTCCAGTACTTC. Protein: CAWSRTDLQYF.

This chain connects TRBV7-2 to TRBJ1-3; 8 positions match TRBD1. Losses at the gene ends were 5 bases for V and 7 bases for J; bases not matched to a gene: 1. The CDR3 length is 12 residues. In germline, CDR1 is SGHTA, CDR2 FQGNSA. CDR3 sequence (DNA): TGTGCCAGCAGCCGGGACAGGAACACCATATATTTT. This codes for CASSRDRNTIYF.

This chain joins TRBV5-1 and TRBJ1-4; the D gene is possibly TRBD1 (5 bases). This CDR3 spans 16 amino acids. V was cut by 1 base and J by 3 bases, with 13 bases left in between. Germline V gives CDR1 SGHRS, CDR2 YFSETQ. The CDR3 sequence is CASSLSQGSANEKLFF. The CDR3 DNA sequence: TGCGCCAGCAGCTTGAGTCAGGGTTCAGCTAATGAAAAACTGTTTTTT.

The rearrangement uses TRBV2 and TRBJ1-2; possibly TRBD1 for D (5 bases). The V end was cut by 0 bases, the J end by 8 bases, with 13 bases between. CDR1 is SNHLY and CDR2 is FYNNEI in the germline V gene. The CDR3 totals 14 residues. DNA of the CDR3: TGTGCCAGCAGTGAAGCTAGGGGCGCTTTGGGCTACACCTTC. The encoded protein is CASSEARGALGYTF.

The rearrangement links TRBV2 to TRBJ2-3, with 7 bases fitting TRBD2. The germline V gene has CDR1 SNHLY and CDR2 FYNNEI. Losses at the gene ends were 0 bases for V and 1 base for J; bases not matched to a gene: 4. This CDR3 is 16 amino acids long. CDR3 in amino acids: CASSEALAGGTDTQYF. The CDR3, as DNA: TGTGCCAGCAGTGAAGCACTGGCGGGAGGCACAGATACGCAGTATTTT.

The chain uses TRBV30 and TRBJ1-2; 9 bases are a match to TRBD1. The trim removed 2 bases at V and 8 bases at J, leaving 15 bases unmatched. The CDR3 runs to 16 residues. Germline lookup yields CDR1 GTSNPN and CDR2 SVGIG (reference sequence). The CDR3, as DNA: TGTGCCTGGAGTCCGTACCTCAGCGGGACAGGGTACGGCTACACCTTC. It translates to CAWSPYLSGTGYGYTF.

This clone was seen once. The V call is TRBV2, the J call TRBJ2-2; tentatively, D is TRBD1 (6 bases). V was pared by 6 bases and J by 0 bases, with 11 bases between. Germline-derived CDR1 and CDR2 are SNHLY and FYNNEI. CDR3 size: 15 residues. The CDR3 DNA reads as TGTGCCAGCAGGGTCGGGACACCGAACACCGGGGAGCTGTTTTTT. This encodes CASRVGTPNTGELFF.

This clone was detected only once. The chain carries TRBV6-1 and TRBJ2-7, with TRBD2 matching over 8 bases. Germline-derived CDR1 and CDR2 are MNHNS and SASEGT. V lost 1 base to trimming and J lost 0 bases; unmatched junction nucleotides: 2. The CDR3 is 15 amino acids. The CDR3 loop is CASSEGAGGSYEQYF. The CDR3 DNA reads TGTGCCAGCAGTGAAGGGGCGGGGGGCTCCTACGAGCAGTACTTC.